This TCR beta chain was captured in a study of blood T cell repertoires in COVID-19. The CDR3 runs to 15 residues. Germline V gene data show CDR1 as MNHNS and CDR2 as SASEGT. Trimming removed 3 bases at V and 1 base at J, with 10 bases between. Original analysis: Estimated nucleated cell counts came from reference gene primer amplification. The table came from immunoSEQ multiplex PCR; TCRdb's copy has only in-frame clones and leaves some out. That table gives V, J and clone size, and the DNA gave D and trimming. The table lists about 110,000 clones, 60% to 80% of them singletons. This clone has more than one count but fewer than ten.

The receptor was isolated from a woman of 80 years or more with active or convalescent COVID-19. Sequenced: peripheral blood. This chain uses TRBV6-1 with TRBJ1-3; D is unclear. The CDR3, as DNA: TGTGCCAGCAGTGATAACAGTCAATCTGGAAACACCATATATTTT. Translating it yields CASSDNSQSGNTIYF.